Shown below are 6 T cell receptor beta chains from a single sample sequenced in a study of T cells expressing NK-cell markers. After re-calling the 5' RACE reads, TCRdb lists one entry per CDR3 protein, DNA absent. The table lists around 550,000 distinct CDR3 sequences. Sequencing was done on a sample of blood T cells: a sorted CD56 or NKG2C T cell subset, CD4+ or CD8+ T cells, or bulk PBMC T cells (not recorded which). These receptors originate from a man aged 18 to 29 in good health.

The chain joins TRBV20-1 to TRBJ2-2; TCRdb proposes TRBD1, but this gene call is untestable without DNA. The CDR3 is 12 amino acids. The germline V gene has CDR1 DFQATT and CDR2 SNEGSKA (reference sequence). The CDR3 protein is CSARAPSRELFF.

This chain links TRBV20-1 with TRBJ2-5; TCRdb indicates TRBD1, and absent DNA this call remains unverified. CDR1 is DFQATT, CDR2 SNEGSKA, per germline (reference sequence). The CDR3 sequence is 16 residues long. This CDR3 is CSAIGQGRIVQETQYF.

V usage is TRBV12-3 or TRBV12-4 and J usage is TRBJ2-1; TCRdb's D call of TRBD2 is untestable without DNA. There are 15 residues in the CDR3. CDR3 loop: CASSFGTSGSFTQFF.

This chain's CDR3 is CASLDGLALGTDTQYF. The rearrangement uses TRBV18 and TRBJ2-3; lacking DNA, the TRBD2 call made by TCRdb goes unchecked. This CDR3 has 16 residues. The V gene's germline CDR1 is KGHSH and CDR2 LQKENI.

The CDR3 loop reads CASKLPQTDYNEQFF. The chain joins TRBV7-9 to TRBJ2-1; the TCRdb D gene call, TRBD1, has no DNA to confirm it. Germline lookup yields CDR1 SEHNR and CDR2 FQNEAQ (reference sequence). The CDR3 totals 15 residues.

The CDR3 is CSARDGPADTEAFF. V is TRBV20-1 and J is TRBJ1-1. CDR1 DFQATT and CDR2 SNEGSKA come from the germline V gene (reference sequence). CDR3 length equals 14 residues.